This T cell receptor (beta chain) is from a study of CD8+CD57+ T cells in acquired aplastic anemia. Study overall: Each DNA sample taken from sorted CD4+ and CD8+ cells came to about 3 ug on average. Healthy donor CD4+ samples were sequenced to a depth that averaged roughly 9.9 million reads.

Genomic DNA was employed as the template in profiling TCR beta VDJ and CDR3. In TCRdb, the reads were re-called with MiXCR into one record per CDR3 protein. Of hundreds of thousands of distinct CDR3 sequences in the sample, roughly 64% were seen once. Study-wide results and limits: For CD8+ Simpson's diversity, patients and controls showed no significant difference. Found in both controls and patients were around 29 CD8+ CDR3 sequences.

The V gene's germline CDR1 is SGHNT and CDR2 YYREEE (reference sequence). The CDR3 has 17 amino acids. As to this clonotype: Its antigen is as yet unknown. A much more abundant neighbour one base away suggests this may be a read error.

The sequence was obtained from a human donor in good health, serving as a control. The genes are TRBV5-4 and TRBJ1-6, with 7 bases that match TRBD1. Sequencing input: sorted CD4+, CD8+, or CD8+CD57+ T cells (not recorded which) from PBMCs. CDR3 region: CASSLPGTDSYDSPLHF. CDR3 nucleotides: TGTGCCAGCAGCTTGCCCGGGACAGACTCCTATGATTCACCCCTCCACTTT.